The text below deals with one T cell receptor beta chain. Its antigen remains unknown. This CDR3 spans 13 amino acids. Germline V lookup: CDR1 SQVTM, CDR2 ANQGSEA. Trimming took 8 bases from V and 7 from J, leaving 18 bases between them. The sequenced template was RNA, covering the TCR beta CDR3 region. Amplification began with first-round RT-PCR using HTBI primers, then second-round multiplex PCR was performed. TCRdb ran MiXCR on the multiplex PCR reads and lists one entry per CDR3 protein. The sample lists over a million distinct CDR3 sequences, approximately 35% seen once, with over 8.5% in the top ten. This entry comes from a study of Graves' ophthalmopathy and Graves' hyperthyroidism. Study outcomes and limitations: Ophthalmopathy and stable hyperthyroidism were discriminated by a 13-signature model, with over 85% sensitivity and about 82% specificity. Blood shared most expanded thyroid clonotypes above 0.001 frequency.

The genes are TRBV29-1 and TRBJ1-5, with D maybe TRBD1 (6 bases). The source is an adult man with Graves' hyperthyroidism. The sample comprised peripheral blood or thyroid tissue (not recorded which). This chain's CDR3 is CSLRLGALQPQHF. CDR3 bases: TGCAGCCTTCGACTGGGGGCGCTCCAGCCCCAGCATTTT.